A single sample is the source of the 8 T cell receptor beta chains below, sequenced in a study of shared clonotypes between healthy human individuals. Cells designated naive CD8 were CD45RO-negative and were positively selected for CCR7, with terminally differentiated effector memory CD45RA+ cells excluded. Profiled with immunoSEQ multiplex PCR; TCRdb holds only in-frame clones, not every one. The sample has millions of clones, roughly 95% seen once. What was sequenced was naive CD8+ T cells sorted from blood. These receptor sequences come from a young man in good health.

This clone was seen once. The V call is TRBV5-4, the J call TRBJ1-1; perhaps TRBD1 as D (6 bases). There are 15 residues in the CDR3. Germline CDR1 reads SGHNT; CDR2 reads YYREEE (reference sequence). Trimming took 4 bases from V and 0 from J, leaving 13 bases between them. The CDR3 is CASSIRGGMNTEAFF. The CDR3 DNA reads TGTGCCAGCAGCATCCGAGGGGGGATGAACACTGAAGCTTTCTTT.

The chain carries TRBV6-6 and TRBJ2-7; weak D call: TRBD1 (6 bases). CDR1 is MNHNY and CDR2 is SVGAGI in the germline V gene (reference sequence). The length of the CDR3 is 14 residues. The ends were cut back, 8 bases at V and 0 bases at J, with 14 bases in the middle. The DNA for the CDR3 is TGTGCCAGCTCCCCAACAGGGAGCTCCTACGAGCAGTACTTC. As protein: CASSPTGSSYEQYF.

The rearrangement uses TRBV19 and TRBJ2-1; D is possibly TRBD1 (7 bases). The CDR3 runs 14 residues. Trimming stripped 3 bases from V and 5 bases from J, with 11 bases between. CDR1 is LNHDA and CDR2 is SQIVND in the germline V gene (reference sequence). The CDR3 sequence is CASSIRGTDNEQFF. CDR3 sequence (DNA): TGTGCCAGTAGTATCCGGGGGACAGACAATGAGCAGTTCTTC.

The chain employs TRBV7-9 and TRBJ2-3; 11 positions match TRBD2. The CDR3 loop spans 17 amino acids. Germline loops: CDR1 SEHNR, CDR2 FQNEAQ (reference sequence). V lost 1 base to trimming and J lost 3 bases; unmatched junction nucleotides: 6. The CDR3 sequence: CASSLGLAGSWTDTQYF. The CDR3 nucleotides read TGTGCCAGCAGCTTAGGACTAGCGGGAAGTTGGACAGATACGCAGTATTTT.

The chain links TRBV4-1 to TRBJ2-7; tentatively, D is TRBD2 (5 bases). The V gene lost 2 bases and the J gene lost 0 bases, with 11 bases spanning the gap. The germline CDR1 and CDR2 sequences are MGHRA and YSYEKL. CDR3 length: 15 amino acids. CDR3 sequence (DNA): TGCGCCAGCAGCCAAAGTAAGCGGACCTCCTACGAGCAGTACTTC. It translates to CASSQSKRTSYEQYF.

The chain carries TRBV27 and TRBJ1-5; D remains ambiguous. The V gene's germline CDR1 is MNHEY and CDR2 SMNVEV (reference sequence). The V end was cut by 5 bases, the J end by 0 bases, with 11 bases between. The CDR3 spans 15 residues. The CDR3 sequence: CASSPWGNSNQPQHF. The CDR3 region has the DNA TGTGCCAGCAGTCCTTGGGGTAATAGCAATCAGCCCCAGCATTTT.

This rearrangement joins TRBV7-9 to TRBJ1-2; D unresolved. V lost 6 bases, J lost 5 bases, and 22 bases lay in between. The CDR3 spans 16 residues. Per the germline V gene, CDR1 is SEHNR and CDR2 is FQNEAQ (reference sequence). Written as DNA, the CDR3 is TGTGCCAGCAGTTCCGACACTCCAACCGACTATTATGGCTACACCTTC. Amino acids: CASSSDTPTDYYGYTF.

This clone was picked up a small number of times. The genes are TRBV5-5 and TRBJ1-5, with unresolved D. V lost 0 bases and J 9 bases, leaving 13 bases between the germline ends. This CDR3 contains 14 residues. Germline CDR1 SGHKS, CDR2 YYEKEE (reference sequence). The CDR3 DNA follows: TGTGCCAGCAGCTTGGCCTCCGGGCCGTTGCCCCAGCATTTT. It yields the protein CASSLASGPLPQHF.